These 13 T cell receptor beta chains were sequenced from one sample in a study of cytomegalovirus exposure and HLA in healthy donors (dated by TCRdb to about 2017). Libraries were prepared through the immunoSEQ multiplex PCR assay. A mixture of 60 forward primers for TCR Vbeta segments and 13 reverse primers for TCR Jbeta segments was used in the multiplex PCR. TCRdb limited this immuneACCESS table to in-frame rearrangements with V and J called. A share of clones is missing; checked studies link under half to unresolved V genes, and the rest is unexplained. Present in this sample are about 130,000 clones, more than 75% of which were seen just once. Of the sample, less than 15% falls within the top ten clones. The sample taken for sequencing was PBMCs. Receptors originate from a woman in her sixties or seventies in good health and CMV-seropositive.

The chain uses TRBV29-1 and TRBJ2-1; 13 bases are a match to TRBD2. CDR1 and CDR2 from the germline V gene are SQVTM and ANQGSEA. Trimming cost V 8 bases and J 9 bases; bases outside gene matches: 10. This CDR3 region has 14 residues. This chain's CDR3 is CSILPGLAGREQFF. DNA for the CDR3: TGCAGCATCCTACCGGGACTAGCGGGACGTGAGCAGTTCTTC.

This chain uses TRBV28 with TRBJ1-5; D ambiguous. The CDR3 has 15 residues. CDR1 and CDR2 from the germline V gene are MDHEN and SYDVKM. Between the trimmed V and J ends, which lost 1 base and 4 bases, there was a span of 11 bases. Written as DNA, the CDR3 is TGTGCCAGCAGTTTATCAGGCAGCTTTAATCAGCCCCAGCATTTT. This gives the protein CASSLSGSFNQPQHF.

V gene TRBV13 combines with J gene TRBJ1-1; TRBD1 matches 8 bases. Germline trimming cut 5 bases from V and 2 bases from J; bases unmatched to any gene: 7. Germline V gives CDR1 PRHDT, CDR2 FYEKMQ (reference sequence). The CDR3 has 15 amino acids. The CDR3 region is CASSPRQGLNTEAFF. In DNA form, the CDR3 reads TGTGCCAGCAGCCCCCGACAGGGGCTAAACACTGAAGCTTTCTTT.

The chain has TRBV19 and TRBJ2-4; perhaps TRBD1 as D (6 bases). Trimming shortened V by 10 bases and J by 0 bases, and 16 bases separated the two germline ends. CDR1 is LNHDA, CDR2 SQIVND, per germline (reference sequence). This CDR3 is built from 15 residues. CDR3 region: CATTGQPLAKNIQYF. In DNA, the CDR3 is TGTGCCACTACTGGACAGCCCCTAGCCAAAAACATTCAGTACTTC.

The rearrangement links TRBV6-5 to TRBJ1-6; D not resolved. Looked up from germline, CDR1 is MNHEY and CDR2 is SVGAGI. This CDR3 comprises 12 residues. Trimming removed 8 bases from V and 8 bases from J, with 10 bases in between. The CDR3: CASQQFDSPLHF. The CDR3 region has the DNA TGTGCCAGCCAACAATTTGATTCACCCCTCCACTTT.

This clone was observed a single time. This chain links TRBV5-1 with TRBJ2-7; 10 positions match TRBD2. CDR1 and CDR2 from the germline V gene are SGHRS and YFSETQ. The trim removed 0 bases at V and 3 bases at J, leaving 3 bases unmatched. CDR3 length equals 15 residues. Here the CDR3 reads CASSLGTSGYYEQYF. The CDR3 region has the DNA TGCGCCAGCAGCTTGGGGACTAGCGGCTACTACGAGCAGTACTTC.

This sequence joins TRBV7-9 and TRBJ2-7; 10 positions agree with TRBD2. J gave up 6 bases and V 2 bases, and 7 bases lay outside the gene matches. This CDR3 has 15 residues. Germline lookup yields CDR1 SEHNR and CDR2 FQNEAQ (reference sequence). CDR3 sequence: CASSLYSGRSSEQYF. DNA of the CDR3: TGTGCCAGCAGCTTATATAGCGGGAGGAGCTCCGAGCAGTACTTC. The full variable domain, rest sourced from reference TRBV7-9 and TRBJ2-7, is DTGVSQNPRHKITKRGQNVTFRCDPISEHNRLYWYRQTLGQGPEFLTYFQNEAQLEKSRLLSDRFSAERPKGSFSTLEIQRTEQGDSAMYLCASSLYSGRSSEQYFGPGTRLTVT.

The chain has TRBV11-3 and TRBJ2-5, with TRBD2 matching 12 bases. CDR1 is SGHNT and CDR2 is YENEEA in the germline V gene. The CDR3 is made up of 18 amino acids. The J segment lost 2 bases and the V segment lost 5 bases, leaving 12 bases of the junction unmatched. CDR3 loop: CASSPDSLTSGRQETQYF. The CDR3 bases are TGTGCCAGCAGCCCAGACTCTTTGACTAGCGGGAGACAAGAGACCCAGTACTTC.

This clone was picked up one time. The CDR3 bases are TGTGCCAGCAGCTCCCAGACAGGCCTGAACACTGAAGCTTTCTTT. The encoded protein is CASSSQTGLNTEAFF. The gene calls are TRBV7-8 and TRBJ1-1, with D maybe TRBD1 (6 bases). The CDR3 is 15 amino acids. Trimming took 4 bases from V and 0 from J, leaving 12 bases between them. Germline CDR1 and CDR2: SGHVS and FQNEAQ.

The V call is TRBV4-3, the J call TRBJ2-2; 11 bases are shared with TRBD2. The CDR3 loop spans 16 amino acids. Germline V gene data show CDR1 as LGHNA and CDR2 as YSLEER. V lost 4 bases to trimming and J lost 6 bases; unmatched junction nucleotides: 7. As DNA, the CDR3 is TGCGCCAGCAGCCCCCGGGTAGCGGGGGGGCCCGGGGAGCTGTTTTTT. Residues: CASSPRVAGGPGELFF.

The CDR3 loop is CAWDSLSSYNSPLHF. CDR3 bases: TGTGCCTGGGACAGCCTCAGCTCCTATAATTCACCCCTCCACTTT. The rearrangement uses TRBV30 and TRBJ1-6; D is possibly TRBD1 (5 bases). Germline V lookup: CDR1 GTSNPN, CDR2 SVGIG (reference sequence). The CDR3 contains 15 residues. V dropped 5 bases and J dropped 0 bases, with 11 bases sitting between them. The whole variable domain, filled in from reference TRBV30 and TRBJ1-6, reads SQTIHQWPATLVQPVGSPLSLECTVEGTSNPNLYWYRQAAGRGLQLLFYSVGIGQISSEVPQNLSASRPQDRQFILSSKKLLLSDSGFYLCAWDSLSSYNSPLHFGNGTRLTVT.

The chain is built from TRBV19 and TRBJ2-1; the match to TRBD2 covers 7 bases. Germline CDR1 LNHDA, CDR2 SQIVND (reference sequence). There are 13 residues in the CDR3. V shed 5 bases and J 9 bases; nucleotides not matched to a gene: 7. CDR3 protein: CASSGKRGSEQFF. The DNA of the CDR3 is TGTGCCAGTAGTGGGAAGCGGGGAAGTGAGCAGTTCTTC.

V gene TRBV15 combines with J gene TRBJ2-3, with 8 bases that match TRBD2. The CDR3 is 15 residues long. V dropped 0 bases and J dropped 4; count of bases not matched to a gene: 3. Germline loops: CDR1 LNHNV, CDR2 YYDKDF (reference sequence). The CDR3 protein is CATSRELAAADTQYF. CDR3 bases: TGTGCCACCAGCAGAGAACTAGCGGCGGCAGATACGCAGTATTTT.